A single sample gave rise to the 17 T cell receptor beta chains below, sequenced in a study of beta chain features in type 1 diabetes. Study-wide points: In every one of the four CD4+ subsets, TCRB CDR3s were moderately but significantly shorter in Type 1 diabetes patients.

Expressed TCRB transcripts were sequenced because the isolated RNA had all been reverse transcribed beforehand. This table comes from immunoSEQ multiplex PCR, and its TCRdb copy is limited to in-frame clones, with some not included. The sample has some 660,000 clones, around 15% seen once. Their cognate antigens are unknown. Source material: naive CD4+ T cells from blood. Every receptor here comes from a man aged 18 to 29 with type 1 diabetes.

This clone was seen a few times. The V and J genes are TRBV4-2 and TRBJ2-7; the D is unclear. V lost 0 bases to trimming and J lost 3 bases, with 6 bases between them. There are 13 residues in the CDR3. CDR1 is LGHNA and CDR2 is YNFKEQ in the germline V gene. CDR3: CASSQDQNYEQYF. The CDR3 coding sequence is TGTGCCAGCAGCCAAGATCAGAACTACGAGCAGTACTTC.

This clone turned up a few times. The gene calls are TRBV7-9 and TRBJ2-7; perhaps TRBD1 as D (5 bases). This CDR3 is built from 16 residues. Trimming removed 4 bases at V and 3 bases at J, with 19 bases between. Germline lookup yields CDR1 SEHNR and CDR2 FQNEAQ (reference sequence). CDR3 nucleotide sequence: TGTGCCAGCAGCTCGTCCCCCAACGTCAGGGTCTACGAGCAGTACTTC. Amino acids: CASSSSPNVRVYEQYF.

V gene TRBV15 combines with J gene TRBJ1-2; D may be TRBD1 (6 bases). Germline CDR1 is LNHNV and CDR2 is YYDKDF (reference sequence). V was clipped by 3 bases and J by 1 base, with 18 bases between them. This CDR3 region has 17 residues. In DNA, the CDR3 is TGTGCCACCAGCAGGATAGGAGACAGGACAGTTAACTATGGCTACACCTTC. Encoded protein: CATSRIGDRTVNYGYTF.

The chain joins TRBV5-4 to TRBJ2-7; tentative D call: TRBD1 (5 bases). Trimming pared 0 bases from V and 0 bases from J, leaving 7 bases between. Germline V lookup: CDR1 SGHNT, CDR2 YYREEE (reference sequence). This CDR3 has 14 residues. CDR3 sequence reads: CASSLVGDSYEQYF. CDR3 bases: TGTGCCAGCAGCTTGGTAGGGGACTCCTACGAGCAGTACTTC.

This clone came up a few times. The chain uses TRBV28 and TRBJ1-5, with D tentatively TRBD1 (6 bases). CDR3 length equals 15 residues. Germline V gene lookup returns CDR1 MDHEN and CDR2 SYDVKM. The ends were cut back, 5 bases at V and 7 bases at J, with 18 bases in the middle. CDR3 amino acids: CASSLGGLSRQPQHF. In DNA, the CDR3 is TGTGCCAGCAGTCTGGGGGGGCTCTCTAGGCAGCCCCAGCATTTT.

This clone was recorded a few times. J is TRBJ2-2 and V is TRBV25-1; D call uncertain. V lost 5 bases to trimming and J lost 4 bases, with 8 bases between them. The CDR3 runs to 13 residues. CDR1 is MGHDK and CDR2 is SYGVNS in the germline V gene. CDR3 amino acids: CASSTRSTGELFF. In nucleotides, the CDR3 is TGTGCCAGCAGTACCCGGAGCACCGGGGAGCTGTTTTTT. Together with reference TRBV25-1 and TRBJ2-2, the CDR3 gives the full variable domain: EADIYQTPRYLVIGTGKKITLECSQTMGHDKMYWYQQDPGMELHLIHYSYGVNSTEKGDLSSESTVSRIRTEHFPLTLESARPSHTSQYLCASSTRSTGELFFGEGSRLTVL.

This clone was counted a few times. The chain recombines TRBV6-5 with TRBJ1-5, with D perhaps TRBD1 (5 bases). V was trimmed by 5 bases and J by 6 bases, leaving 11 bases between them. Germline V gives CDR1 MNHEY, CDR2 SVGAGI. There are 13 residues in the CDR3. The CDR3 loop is CASSPKTAQPQHF. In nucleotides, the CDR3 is TGTGCCAGCAGTCCTAAGACAGCTCAGCCCCAGCATTTT.

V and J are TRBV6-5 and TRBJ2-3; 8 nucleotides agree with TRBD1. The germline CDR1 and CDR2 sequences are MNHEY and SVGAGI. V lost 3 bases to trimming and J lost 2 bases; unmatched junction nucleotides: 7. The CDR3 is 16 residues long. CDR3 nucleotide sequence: TGTGCCAGCAGTTATTGGGGGACAGGTTACACAGATACGCAGTATTTT. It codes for CASSYWGTGYTDTQYF.

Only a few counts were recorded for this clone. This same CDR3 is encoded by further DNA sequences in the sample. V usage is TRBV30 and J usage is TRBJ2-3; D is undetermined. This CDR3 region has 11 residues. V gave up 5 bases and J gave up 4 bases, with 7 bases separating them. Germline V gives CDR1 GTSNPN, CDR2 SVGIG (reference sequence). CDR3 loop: CAWAGADTQYF. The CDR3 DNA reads TGTGCCTGGGCAGGTGCAGATACGCAGTATTTT.

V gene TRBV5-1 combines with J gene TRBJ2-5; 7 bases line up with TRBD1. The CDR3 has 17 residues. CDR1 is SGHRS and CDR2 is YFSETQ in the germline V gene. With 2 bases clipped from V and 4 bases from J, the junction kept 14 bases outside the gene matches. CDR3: CASSFIGQETSGETQYF. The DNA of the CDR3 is TGCGCCAGCAGCTTCATAGGACAGGAGACTTCGGGAGAGACCCAGTACTTC.

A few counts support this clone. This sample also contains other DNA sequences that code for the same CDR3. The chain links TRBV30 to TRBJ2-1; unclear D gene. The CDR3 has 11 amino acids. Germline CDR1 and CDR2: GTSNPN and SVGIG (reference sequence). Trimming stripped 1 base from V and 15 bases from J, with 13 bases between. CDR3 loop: CAWSDGRHAFF. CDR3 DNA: TGTGCCTGGAGTGACGGGCGCCACGCGTTCTTC. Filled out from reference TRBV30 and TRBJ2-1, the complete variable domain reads SQTIHQWPATLVQPVGSPLSLECTVEGTSNPNLYWYRQAAGRGLQLLFYSVGIGQISSEVPQNLSASRPQDRQFILSSKKLLLSDSGFYLCAWSDGRHAFFGPGTRLTVL.

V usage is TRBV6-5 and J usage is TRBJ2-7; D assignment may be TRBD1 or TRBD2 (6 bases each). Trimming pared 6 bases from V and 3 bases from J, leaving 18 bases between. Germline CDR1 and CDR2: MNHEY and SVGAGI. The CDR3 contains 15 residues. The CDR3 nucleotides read TGTGCCAGCAGCCTTAGGGACACTAGCAACTACGAGCAGTACTTC. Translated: CASSLRDTSNYEQYF.

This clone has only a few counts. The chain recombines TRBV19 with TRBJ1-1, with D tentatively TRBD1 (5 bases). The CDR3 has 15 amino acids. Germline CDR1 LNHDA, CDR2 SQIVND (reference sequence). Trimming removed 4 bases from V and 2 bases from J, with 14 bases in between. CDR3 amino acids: CASSKYGTVNTEAFF. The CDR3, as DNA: TGTGCCAGTAGTAAATACGGGACGGTTAACACTGAAGCTTTCTTT.

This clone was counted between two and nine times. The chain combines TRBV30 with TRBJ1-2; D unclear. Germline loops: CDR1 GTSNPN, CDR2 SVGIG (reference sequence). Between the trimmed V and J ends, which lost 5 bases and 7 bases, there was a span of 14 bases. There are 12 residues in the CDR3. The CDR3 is CAWGRMTIGYTF. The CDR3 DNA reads TGTGCCTGGGGACGGATGACTATTGGCTACACCTTC.

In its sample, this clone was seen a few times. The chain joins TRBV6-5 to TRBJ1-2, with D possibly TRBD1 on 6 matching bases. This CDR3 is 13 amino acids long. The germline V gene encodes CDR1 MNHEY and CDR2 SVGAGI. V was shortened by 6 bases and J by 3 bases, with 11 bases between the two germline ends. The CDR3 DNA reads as TGTGCCAGCAGGCCAGGGGTTCACTATGGCTACACCTTC. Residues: CASRPGVHYGYTF.

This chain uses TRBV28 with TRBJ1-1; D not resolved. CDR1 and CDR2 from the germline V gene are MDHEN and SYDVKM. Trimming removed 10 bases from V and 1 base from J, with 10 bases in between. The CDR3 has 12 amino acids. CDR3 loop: CATRSGNTEAFF. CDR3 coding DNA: TGTGCCACCCGAAGTGGGAACACTGAAGCTTTCTTT.

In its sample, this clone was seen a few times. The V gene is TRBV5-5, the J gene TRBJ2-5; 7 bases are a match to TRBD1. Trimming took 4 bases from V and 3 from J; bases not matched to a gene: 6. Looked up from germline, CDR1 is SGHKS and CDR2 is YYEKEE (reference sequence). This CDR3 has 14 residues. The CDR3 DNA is TGTGCCAGCAGCACCCGGGACAGAGAAGAGACCCAGTACTTC. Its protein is CASSTRDREETQYF.